A single sample is the source of the 26 T cell receptor beta chains below, sequenced in a study of T cell repertoires in cytomegalovirus infection. TCRdb reprocessed the reads with MiXCR, giving one entry per CDR3 protein. The data contain fewer than 250,000 distinct CDR3 sequences, around 12% of them singletons. The sequenced sample consisted of PBMCs. These receptors were obtained from a human donor in good health (CMV status not recorded). Some clones in this sample may be carry-over from other donors' samples.

This clonotype was recorded at least ten times. This chain joins TRBV7-2 and TRBJ1-2; maybe TRBD1 (6 bases). Per the germline V gene, CDR1 is SGHTA and CDR2 is FQGNSA. CDR3 size: 16 residues. Trimming took off 5 bases at V and 4 bases at J, with 20 bases between the two ends. CDR3 loop: CASSQGLEAELYGYTF. The CDR3 DNA reads TGTGCCAGCAGCCAGGGGCTGGAGGCAGAACTCTATGGCTACACCTTC.

The genes are TRBV6-1 and TRBJ1-6, with no clear D. The CDR3 has 15 residues. V lost 5 bases to trimming and J lost 7 bases, with 15 bases between them. CDR1 is MNHNS and CDR2 is SASEGT in the germline V gene. CDR3 DNA sequence: TGTGCCAGCAGTTACGGGTTTGGGAAGAATTCACCCCTCCACTTT. Its protein product is CASSYGFGKNSPLHF.

This clonotype was seen many times. The V and J genes are TRBV7-2 and TRBJ2-5; D unclear. The germline V and J ends were trimmed by 0 bases and 6 bases, with 8 bases remaining between them. This CDR3 is built from 13 residues. Germline V gives CDR1 SGHTA, CDR2 FQGNSA. The CDR3 DNA reads TGTGCCAGCAGCTTAGCGTCAGAAAAGACCCAGTACTTC. This translates into CASSLASEKTQYF.

A few counts support this clonotype. The chain employs TRBV5-1 and TRBJ1-5, with no clear D. Germline CDR1 reads SGHRS; CDR2 reads YFSETQ. CDR3 length equals 15 residues. V was trimmed by 4 bases and J by 3 bases, leaving 14 bases between them. CDR3 protein: CASSIDPFSNQPQHF. CDR3 nucleotide sequence: TGCGCCAGCAGCATTGACCCCTTTTCCAATCAGCCCCAGCATTTT.

In this sample, this clonotype turned up many times. The chain combines TRBV24-1 with TRBJ2-5; 8 bases agree with TRBD1. Trimming at V came to 0 bases and at J to 4 bases, leaving 6 bases not matched to a gene. The CDR3 is made up of 16 amino acids. The germline CDR1 and CDR2 sequences are KGHDR and SFDVKD. The CDR3 DNA follows: TGTGCCACCAGTGATTTGCCACAGGGGGGAGGAGAGACCCAGTACTTC. Residues: CATSDLPQGGGETQYF.

This clonotype appeared many times. The chain is built from TRBV5-6 and TRBJ1-2; 9 nucleotides line up with TRBD1. The V gene's germline CDR1 is SGHDT and CDR2 YYEEEE. V lost 4 bases to trimming and J lost 2 bases; unmatched junction nucleotides: 9. The CDR3 extends over 16 amino acids. Here the CDR3 DNA reads TGTGCCAGCAGCACCCGCGGGACAGGGAGGAACTATGGCTACACCTTC. Protein sequence: CASSTRGTGRNYGYTF.

This clonotype was counted ten times or more. The J gene is TRBJ2-5, the V gene TRBV6-6; 7 positions agree with TRBD2. Looked up from germline, CDR1 is MNHNY and CDR2 is SVGAGI (reference sequence). With 6 bases clipped from V and 4 bases from J, the junction kept 5 bases outside the gene matches. The CDR3 is made up of 13 amino acids. CDR3 sequence reads: CASSREGLETQYF. In DNA, the CDR3 is TGTGCCAGCAGCAGGGAGGGGTTAGAGACCCAGTACTTC.

This clonotype was recorded many times. The gene calls are TRBV30 and TRBJ2-1; D unresolved. CDR3 length: 14 residues. V was shortened by 8 bases and J by 0 bases, with 14 bases between the two germline ends. CDR1 GTSNPN and CDR2 SVGIG come from the germline V gene (reference sequence). This CDR3 is CALPSGDSYNEQFF. As DNA, the CDR3 is TGTGCCCTACCTAGTGGGGACTCCTACAATGAGCAGTTCTTC.

This clonotype has at least ten counts. The chain carries TRBV7-2 and TRBJ1-6; tentative D call: TRBD1 (6 bases). The V gene's germline CDR1 is SGHTA and CDR2 FQGNSA. V lost 6 bases and J lost 0, with 12 bases in between. There are 16 residues in the CDR3. The CDR3 coding sequence is TGTGCCAGCAGGATAGACAGGAGCTCCTATAATTCACCCCTCCACTTT. Protein product: CASRIDRSSYNSPLHF.

This clonotype was recorded at least ten times. The rearrangement joins TRBV7-2 to TRBJ2-1; TRBD2 matches 9 bases. Trimming removed 1 base from V and 3 bases from J; junction bases left unmatched: 4. CDR3 length equals 16 residues. Per germline, CDR1 SGHTA and CDR2 FQGNSA. The CDR3 loop is CASSLGPLAGYNEQFF. The CDR3 bases are TGTGCCAGCAGCTTAGGCCCACTAGCGGGCTACAATGAGCAGTTCTTC.

In this sample, this clonotype turned up a few times. J is TRBJ1-1 and V is TRBV18; D remains unclear. V was clipped by 2 bases and J by 1 base, with 5 bases between them. Per the germline V gene, CDR1 is KGHSH and CDR2 is LQKENI. This CDR3 has 13 amino acids. DNA for the CDR3: TGTGCCAGCTCACCAGCAGAGAACACTGAAGCTTTCTTT. As protein: CASSPAENTEAFF.

This clonotype occurred many times. The V and J genes are TRBV7-2 and TRBJ2-6; D is possibly TRBD1 (6 bases). Germline CDR1 is SGHTA and CDR2 is FQGNSA. Trimming stripped 5 bases from V and 1 base from J, with 9 bases between. The CDR3 loop spans 15 amino acids. CDR3 protein: CASSEQGSGANVLTF. The CDR3, as DNA: TGTGCCAGCAGCGAACAGGGTTCTGGGGCCAACGTCCTGACTTTC.

This clonotype was observed many times. The V and J genes are TRBV7-2 and TRBJ1-2, with D maybe TRBD1 (6 bases). Trimming pared 3 bases from V and 4 bases from J, leaving 12 bases between. Germline values: CDR1 SGHTA, CDR2 FQGNSA. The CDR3 extends over 14 amino acids. CDR3 sequence: CASSLAGVGYGYTF. DNA of the CDR3: TGTGCCAGCAGCTTGGCAGGGGTGGGCTATGGCTACACCTTC.

In this sample, this clonotype turned up a few times. The rearrangement uses TRBV5-4 and TRBJ1-6, with a possible D match to TRBD1 (6 bases). Germline lookup yields CDR1 SGHNT and CDR2 YYREEE (reference sequence). Trimming left V 4 bases short and J 7 bases short, with 18 bases between. This CDR3 comprises 16 residues. For the CDR3, the DNA is TGTGCCAGCAGCCAGGTTGGGGGGGCAGAGAATTCACCCCTCCACTTT. Amino acids: CASSQVGGAENSPLHF.

The CDR3 loop is CASSGSVGEQYF. CDR3 DNA: TGTGCCAGCAGTGGCAGTGTGGGCGAGCAGTACTTC. This chain connects TRBV2 to TRBJ2-7; D not resolved. Trimming pared 4 bases from V and 6 bases from J, leaving 10 bases between. There are 12 residues in the CDR3. Germline assignment: CDR1 SNHLY and CDR2 FYNNEI.

A few counts support this clonotype. The chain uses TRBV5-1 and TRBJ2-7; D might be TRBD2 (6 bases). CDR3 size: 16 residues. Per germline, CDR1 SGHRS and CDR2 YFSETQ. Trimming took off 4 bases at V and 7 bases at J, with 24 bases between the two ends. The CDR3 loop reads CASSRRASEGAREQYF. CDR3 nucleotides: TGCGCCAGCAGCCGGAGGGCTAGCGAAGGGGCTAGAGAGCAGTACTTC.

This clonotype showed up just a few times. The chain recombines TRBV10-3 with TRBJ2-5; 7 nucleotides match TRBD2. Germline values: CDR1 ENHRY, CDR2 SYGVKD. This CDR3 is built from 14 residues. The V and J ends lost 0 bases and 2 bases, in that order; junction bases with no gene match: 0. CDR3 in amino acids: CAISESRGQETQYF. The CDR3 nucleotides read TGTGCCATCAGTGAGTCGCGGGGGCAAGAGACCCAGTACTTC.

This clonotype was seen ten or more times. CDR3 nucleotide sequence: TGTGCCAGCAGCTCATCGCGGACAGGGGGCTCCTACGAGCAGTACTTC. Translated, it gives CASSSSRTGGSYEQYF. The chain couples TRBV7-6 to TRBJ2-7; the match to TRBD1 covers 10 bases. The CDR3 spans 16 residues. Germline assignment: CDR1 SGHVS and CDR2 FNYEAQ. Trimming at V came to 4 bases and at J to 0 bases, leaving 6 bases not matched to a gene.

The V and J genes are TRBV28 and TRBJ1-5; D not certain. This CDR3 comprises 12 residues. Per the germline V gene, CDR1 is MDHEN and CDR2 is SYDVKM. V lost 8 bases to trimming and J lost 7 bases, with 12 bases between them. The CDR3 sequence is CASSALGQPQHF. The CDR3 coding sequence is TGTGCCAGCTCGGCATTGGGGCAGCCCCAGCATTTT.

This chain joins TRBV7-8 and TRBJ2-3; D unresolved. Per the germline V gene, CDR1 is SGHVS and CDR2 is FQNEAQ. Trimming left V 1 base short and J 5 bases short, with 10 bases between. This CDR3 contains 14 residues. The CDR3 DNA sequence: TGTGCCAGCAGCTTAGGGGCGGTTGTAGATACGCAGTATTTT. This codes for CASSLGAVVDTQYF.

This clonotype was counted at least ten times. CDR3 coding DNA: TGTGCCACCGGGACAGGGGGGGATACGCAGTATTTT. It encodes CATGTGGDTQYF. J is TRBJ2-3 and V is TRBV2; 11 bases are a match to TRBD1. Germline CDR1 is SNHLY and CDR2 is FYNNEI. V lost 10 bases to trimming and J lost 6 bases; unmatched junction nucleotides: 3. The length of the CDR3 is 12 residues.

This clonotype has only a few counts. The J gene is TRBJ1-1, the V gene TRBV20-1; TRBD1 aligns across 8 bases. The length of the CDR3 is 13 residues. Germline V CDR1 and CDR2: DFQATT, SNEGSKA (reference sequence). After removal of 6 bases from V and 3 bases from J, the junction contained 6 bases not matched to a gene. The CDR3 DNA sequence: TGCAGTGCGTGGGGACAGGTAGACACTGAAGCTTTCTTT. This gives the protein CSAWGQVDTEAFF.

This clonotype was found many times. The chain joins TRBV12-3 or TRBV12-4 to TRBJ2-5; perhaps D is TRBD1 or TRBD2 (5 bases each). This CDR3 comprises 14 residues. V gave up 6 bases and J gave up 5 bases, with 16 bases separating them. CDR3 amino acids: CASRAGAAGETQYF. The DNA for the CDR3 is TGTGCCAGCAGGGCCGGGGCTGCTGGGGAGACCCAGTACTTC.

This clonotype was seen repeatedly, ten times or more. The chain recombines TRBV7-2 with TRBJ1-2; TRBD1 is a possible D gene (5 bases). V gave up 5 bases and J gave up 0 bases, with 16 bases separating them. CDR1 and CDR2 from the germline V gene are SGHTA and FQGNSA. CDR3 length: 16 amino acids. The DNA of the CDR3 is TGTGCCAGCAGCCGGATACAGGTGCTAGCTAACTATGGCTACACCTTC. Translated, it gives CASSRIQVLANYGYTF.

Here the CDR3 DNA reads TGTGCCAGCAGTTTCAACGGAGGTCGGAGGAACACTGAAGCTTTCTTT. It translates to CASSFNGGRRNTEAFF. V and J are TRBV28 and TRBJ1-1; D is uncertain. V was pared by 3 bases and J by 1 base, with 15 bases between. CDR1 is MDHEN, CDR2 SYDVKM, per germline. The CDR3 spans 16 residues.

In this sample, this clonotype turned up many times. This chain joins TRBV6-6 and TRBJ2-7; D is uncertain. The germline V gene has CDR1 MNHNY and CDR2 SVGAGI (reference sequence). This CDR3 comprises 11 residues. CDR3 amino acids: CATLGNYEQYF. In DNA form, the CDR3 reads TGTGCAACTTTGGGCAACTACGAGCAGTACTTC.